The next 29 T cell receptor beta chains were all read from a single sample in a study of T cells in Graves' hyperthyroidism and ophthalmopathy. TCR beta CDR3 regions were amplified from RNA. HTBI primers were the set used in a first-round RT-PCR of the TCR CDR3. Using its own MiXCR run on the multiplex PCR reads, TCRdb lists one record per CDR3 protein. The data hold some 270,000 distinct CDR3 sequences, with about an eighth observed a single time. Sequencing was carried out using blood. The receptors were sampled from a woman aged 25-40 years with Graves' hyperthyroidism that later progressed to Graves' ophthalmopathy.

This clonotype showed up many times. The chain has TRBV6-5 and TRBJ2-1; 7 bases align to TRBD2. V lost 2 bases, J lost 8 bases, and 9 bases stayed unmatched. CDR1 and CDR2 (germline): MNHEY, SVGAGI. This CDR3 is 15 amino acids long. The CDR3 protein is CASSYGGEGKDEQFF. The CDR3 nucleotides are TGTGCCAGCAGTTACGGGGGGGAGGGTAAAGATGAGCAGTTCTTC.

The table lists this clonotype with many counts. The gene calls are TRBV18 and TRBJ1-1; no firm D call. Trimming left V 0 bases short and J 8 bases short, with 13 bases between. The CDR3 runs 14 residues. Germline V gives CDR1 KGHSH, CDR2 LQKENI. CDR3 amino acids: CASSPPPVNLEAFF. DNA of the CDR3: TGTGCCAGCTCACCACCGCCGGTGAACTTGGAAGCTTTCTTT.

This clonotype was observed at least ten times. CDR3 DNA: TGCAGCGTTGAAGACTCCCTAGGGGGCTACGAGCAGTACTTC. It encodes CSVEDSLGGYEQYF. The rearrangement uses TRBV29-1 and TRBJ2-7, with a possible D match to TRBD1 (6 bases). The V gene lost 0 bases and the J gene lost 3 bases, with 12 bases spanning the gap. Looked up from germline, CDR1 is SQVTM and CDR2 is ANQGSEA. CDR3 length: 14 residues.

This clonotype was recorded at least ten times. This chain joins TRBV19 and TRBJ1-1; a possible D gene is TRBD1 (6 bases). In germline, CDR1 is LNHDA, CDR2 SQIVND (reference sequence). Trimming stripped 2 bases from V and 7 bases from J, with 23 bases between. The CDR3 extends over 17 amino acids. The CDR3 protein is CASSIPAWMGARGEAFF. The DNA of the CDR3 is TGTGCCAGTAGTATACCCGCCTGGATGGGGGCTCGAGGTGAAGCTTTCTTT.

The sample holds many counts of this clonotype. The rearrangement uses TRBV7-8 and TRBJ2-1; 9 nucleotides align to TRBD2. This CDR3 is built from 14 residues. Germline-derived CDR1 and CDR2 are SGHVS and FQNEAQ. With V trimmed by 5 bases and J by 7 bases, 6 bases remained unmatched. In DNA form, the CDR3 reads TGTGCCAGCAGCGGACTAGCGTCACTGAATGAGCAGTTCTTC. This gives the protein CASSGLASLNEQFF.

In this sample, this clonotype turned up many times. The V and J genes are TRBV28 and TRBJ2-3; no clear D. The V and J ends lost 5 bases and 4 bases respectively, with 4 bases between them. Per the germline V gene, CDR1 is MDHEN and CDR2 is SYDVKM. This CDR3 region has 11 residues. CDR3: CASSNADTQYF. For the CDR3, the DNA is TGTGCCAGCAGTAACGCAGATACGCAGTATTTT.

This clonotype has ten or more counts. The V call is TRBV11-2, the J call TRBJ1-1, with 7 bases matching TRBD1. The CDR3 extends over 20 amino acids. Trimming at V came to 1 base and at J to 0 bases, leaving 17 bases not matched to a gene. From germline, CDR1 is SGHAT and CDR2 FQNNGV. The CDR3 nucleotides are TGTGCCAGCAGCTTAGCCAACCGGCAGGGACAGTACGATATGAACACTGAAGCTTTCTTT. Its protein product is CASSLANRQGQYDMNTEAFF.

In this sample, this clonotype turned up a few times. The chain carries TRBV19 and TRBJ1-3; the D is unclear. The CDR3 has 14 amino acids. The V and J ends lost 6 bases and 0 bases respectively, with 9 bases between them. Germline loops: CDR1 LNHDA, CDR2 SQIVND (reference sequence). The CDR3, as DNA: TGTGCCAGTAGGCCGTGGAGCTCTGGAAACACCATATATTTT. Residues: CASRPWSSGNTIYF.

The V gene is TRBV4-1, the J gene TRBJ2-5, with a weak D call TRBD2 (7 bases). Germline V gene lookup returns CDR1 MGHRA and CDR2 YSYEKL. Between the trimmed V and J ends, which lost 0 bases and 5 bases, there was a span of 25 bases. The CDR3 length is 19 residues. The CDR3 here is CASSQDPKAGAGVGETQYF. CDR3 DNA sequence: TGCGCCAGCAGCCAAGATCCAAAGGCGGGGGCAGGGGTGGGGGAGACCCAGTACTTC.

This clonotype has a count of ten or more. The rearrangement links TRBV27 to TRBJ2-7, with 9 bases lining up with TRBD1. Looked up from germline, CDR1 is MNHEY and CDR2 is SMNVEV (reference sequence). There are 14 residues in the CDR3. Trimming cost V 3 bases and J 4 bases; bases outside gene matches: 4. The DNA of the CDR3 is TGTGCCAGCAGTTTTACAGGGGGCGGTTACGAGCAGTACTTC. Amino acids: CASSFTGGGYEQYF.

This clonotype was seen repeatedly, ten times or more. The chain carries TRBV18 and TRBJ2-7, with D maybe TRBD1 (5 bases). V lost 2 bases to trimming and J lost 0 bases, with 14 bases between them. CDR3 length: 16 amino acids. Germline CDR1 reads KGHSH; CDR2 reads LQKENI. For the CDR3, the DNA is TGTGCCAGCTCACCATCTCAGGGAAGCATCTCCTACGAGCAGTACTTC. Protein sequence: CASSPSQGSISYEQYF.

This clonotype turned up a few times. J is TRBJ2-7 and V is TRBV20-1; 12 bases align to TRBD2. Germline trimming cut 3 bases from V and 7 bases from J; bases unmatched to any gene: 16. The CDR3 extends over 17 amino acids. CDR1 and CDR2 (germline): DFQATT, SNEGSKA (reference sequence). CDR3 in DNA: TGCAGTGCTAGCCCTACTAGCGGGAGGAAATCCACTGGGGAGCAGTACTTC. Translating gives CSASPTSGRKSTGEQYF.

This chain joins TRBV28 and TRBJ1-4; D might be TRBD1 (5 bases). CDR1 MDHEN and CDR2 SYDVKM come from the germline V gene. The CDR3 length is 15 residues. The V end lost 5 bases, the J end lost 4 bases, and 14 bases lay between the germline ends. The DNA of the CDR3 is TGTGCCAGCAGTCTCTTCGACAGTCATAATGAAAAACTGTTTTTT. The encoded protein is CASSLFDSHNEKLFF. The full variable domain, with the rest looked up from reference TRBV28 and TRBJ1-4, is DVKVTQSSRYLVKRTGEKVFLECVQDMDHENMFWYRQDPGLGLRLIYFSYDVKMKEKGDIPEGYSVSREKKERFSLILESASTNQTSMYLCASSLFDSHNEKLFFGSGTQLSVL.

The rearrangement links TRBV28 to TRBJ2-7, with D maybe TRBD2 (8 bases). The V gene lost 6 bases and the J gene lost 5 bases, with 23 bases spanning the gap. Germline V lookup: CDR1 MDHEN, CDR2 SYDVKM. CDR3 length equals 16 residues. CDR3 in DNA: TGTGCCAGCAGGACTCCCGGGACAGTTAGCGGGAACGAGCAGTACTTC. Translating it yields CASRTPGTVSGNEQYF.

Many counts were recorded for this clonotype. The chain uses TRBV6-1 and TRBJ2-1; a weak D match, TRBD1 (5 bases). The germline gives CDR1 MNHNS, CDR2 SASEGT. The CDR3 extends over 15 amino acids. V lost 5 bases and J lost 5, with 16 bases in between. The CDR3 DNA sequence: TGTGCCAGCAGTTCGCCGGAACAGGTAAACAATGAGCAGTTCTTC. It encodes CASSSPEQVNNEQFF.

This clonotype was seen ten or more times. The DNA for the CDR3 is TGTGCCAGCTCGCACCCCAGGGAAGTTTGGGGCTACACCTTC. This sequence encodes CASSHPREVWGYTF. The chain recombines TRBV6-1 with TRBJ1-2; D might be TRBD1 (5 bases). The CDR3 consists of 14 residues. CDR1 is MNHNS and CDR2 is SASEGT in the germline V gene. Trimming cost V 8 bases and J 8 bases, with 21 bases left between them.

Regarding this clonotype: One junction end disagrees with the germline gene, perhaps due to a read error. The V gene is TRBV28, the J gene TRBJ2-1; the D call may be TRBD1 or TRBD2 (5 bases each). The CDR3 spans 15 residues. CDR1 and CDR2 (germline): MDHEN, SYDVKM. In DNA, the CDR3 is TGTGCCAGCAGTTACCGAGGGACGTACGACAATGAGCAGCTCTTC. Protein: CASSYRGTYDNEQLF.

This clonotype appeared many times. This sequence joins TRBV2 and TRBJ2-2; perhaps TRBD1 as D (6 bases). Trimming took 4 bases from V and 7 from J, leaving 13 bases between them. The CDR3 extends over 14 amino acids. Per the germline V gene, CDR1 is SNHLY and CDR2 is FYNNEI. For the CDR3, the DNA is TGTGCCAGCAGTGGGGACACGTCCGGCGGGGAGCTGTTTTTT. Its translation is CASSGDTSGGELFF. The variable domain in full, with the rest retrieved from reference TRBV2 and TRBJ2-2, is EPEVTQTPSHQVTQMGQEVILRCVPISNHLYFYWYRQILGQKVEFLVSFYNNEISEKSEIFDDQFSVERPDGSNFTLKIRSTKLEDSAMYFCASSGDTSGGELFFGEGSRLTVL.

The chain uses TRBV19 and TRBJ1-2, with a tentative D call TRBD1 (5 bases). Germline CDR1 LNHDA, CDR2 SQIVND (reference sequence). The CDR3 contains 13 residues. V lost 9 bases, J lost 4 bases, and 15 bases lay in between. CDR3: CASRRVDGYGYTF. CDR3 DNA: TGTGCCAGCCGCAGGGTTGACGGCTATGGCTACACCTTC. Full variable domain (outside the CDR3, taken from reference TRBV19 and TRBJ1-2): DGGITQSPKYLFRKEGQNVTLSCEQNLNHDAMYWYRQDPGQGLRLIYYSQIVNDFQKGDIAEGYSVSREKKESFPLTVTSAQKNPTAFYLCASRRVDGYGYTFGSGTRLTVV.

This clonotype was seen a handful of times. A much bigger clone sits one base away, suggesting this may be a read error. The CDR3 sequence: CSARGLGLAGSSYNEQYF. CDR3 in DNA: TGCAGTGCTAGAGGTCTCGGTCTGGCGGGAAGCTCCTACAATGAGCAGTACTTC. The genes are TRBV20-1 and TRBJ2-1; the D gene is possibly TRBD2 (6 bases). The J call may be mistaken, given a closer DNA end match to TRBJ2-7. Germline V CDR1 and CDR2: DFQATT, SNEGSKA (reference sequence). The CDR3 spans 18 residues.

This chain uses TRBV5-5 with TRBJ2-1, with 7 bases matching TRBD2. The CDR3 sequence is 15 residues long. V dropped 4 bases and J dropped 1; count of bases not matched to a gene: 5. Germline V lookup: CDR1 SGHKS, CDR2 YYEKEE (reference sequence). The CDR3 region is CASSGGGLSYNEQFF. DNA for the CDR3: TGTGCCAGCAGCGGCGGGGGATTATCCTACAATGAGCAGTTCTTC. Filled out from reference TRBV5-5 and TRBJ2-1, the complete variable domain reads DAGVTQSPTHLIKTRGQQVTLRCSPISGHKSVSWYQQVLGQGPQFIFQYYEKEERGRGNFPDRFSARQFPNYSSELNVNALLLGDSALYLCASSGGGLSYNEQFFGPGTRLTVL.

This clonotype has only a few counts. This rearrangement joins TRBV6-2 or TRBV6-3 to TRBJ2-5; 12 nucleotides match TRBD2. Trimming at V came to 2 bases and at J to 13 bases, leaving 5 bases not matched to a gene. Germline V CDR1 and CDR2: MNHEY, SVGEGT. The CDR3 has 13 residues. CDR3 DNA: TGTGCCAGCAGTTACACCCCACTAGCGGGAGGGTACTTC. Protein: CASSYTPLAGGYF.

V usage is TRBV28 and J usage is TRBJ1-3, with D possibly being TRBD1 (5 bases). Germline-derived CDR1 and CDR2 are MDHEN and SYDVKM. The CDR3 runs 15 residues. V was clipped by 4 bases and J by 8 bases, with 18 bases between them. As DNA, the CDR3 is TGTGCCAGCAGTTCCCCGGGACTCCTGGGGGACACCATATATTTT. This codes for CASSSPGLLGDTIYF.

The rearrangement joins TRBV4-2 to TRBJ2-2; the D gene is possibly TRBD2 (6 bases). Trimming took 2 bases from V and 5 from J, leaving 12 bases between them. This CDR3 spans 15 amino acids. Germline lookup yields CDR1 LGHNA and CDR2 YNFKEQ. CDR3 sequence: CASSQHSGTTGELFF. The CDR3 nucleotides read TGTGCCAGCAGCCAACATAGCGGTACAACCGGGGAGCTGTTTTTT.

This clonotype was observed many times. The chain is built from TRBV12-3 or TRBV12-4 and TRBJ2-2; TRBD2 matches 7 bases. The CDR3 is 13 residues long. The junction had 3 bases not matched to a gene; V was cut back by 6 bases and J by 5 bases. In DNA form, the CDR3 reads TGTGCCAGCAGCCAACTAGCGACCGGGGAGCTGTTTTTT. This encodes CASSQLATGELFF.

The table lists this clonotype with many counts. The V gene is TRBV27, the J gene TRBJ1-2; 11 nucleotides line up with TRBD1. The CDR3 has 15 amino acids. Per the germline V gene, CDR1 is MNHEY and CDR2 is SMNVEV (reference sequence). With V trimmed by 5 bases and J by 4 bases, 6 bases remained unmatched. The CDR3 region is CASSAMGQGVYGYTF. In nucleotides, the CDR3 is TGTGCCAGCAGTGCGATGGGACAGGGGGTCTATGGCTACACCTTC.

There are many counts of this clonotype. The chain joins TRBV2 to TRBJ2-7, with TRBD2 identical over 13 bases. The CDR3 consists of 13 residues. The V and J ends lost 9 bases and 7 bases, in that order; junction bases with no gene match: 6. CDR1 is SNHLY and CDR2 is FYNNEI in the germline V gene. CDR3 coding DNA: TGTGCCAGGGCCCGGACTAGCGGGAGTGAGCAGTACTTC. Translated: CARARTSGSEQYF.

The table lists this clonotype with many counts. This chain connects TRBV6-2 or TRBV6-3 to TRBJ2-7; 12 nucleotides align to TRBD2. Trimming cost V 1 base and J 6 bases; bases outside gene matches: 4. This CDR3 is built from 15 residues. Germline values: CDR1 MNHEY, CDR2 SVGEGT. CDR3 loop: CASSYFPGLAGEQYF. The CDR3 coding sequence is TGTGCCAGCAGTTACTTTCCGGGACTAGCGGGCGAGCAGTACTTC.

This clonotype has a handful of counts. The genes are TRBV6-1 and TRBJ2-7; 10 bases match TRBD2. V shed 1 base, J shed 2 bases, and the junction held 2 bases outside the gene matches. This CDR3 is built from 15 residues. CDR1 and CDR2 (germline): MNHNS, SASEGT. This CDR3 reads CASSEGTSGPYEQYF. The CDR3 coding sequence is TGTGCCAGCAGTGAAGGGACTAGCGGCCCCTACGAGCAGTACTTC.